This entry lists 6 T cell receptor beta chains sequenced from one sample in a study of radiotherapy plus CTLA-4 blockade in lung cancer. Profiled with immunoSEQ multiplex PCR; TCRdb holds only in-frame clones, not every one. This table holds roughly 76,000 clones, roughly 69% found once. This specimen was peripheral blood, taken from a patient treated with radiotherapy plus ipilimumab. These receptors were collected from a human donor with non-small cell lung cancer whose response to radiotherapy plus ipilimumab could not be evaluated.

This chain connects TRBV4-1 to TRBJ1-4; the match to TRBD1 covers 8 bases. The V segment lost 5 bases and the J segment 6 bases; nucleotides outside the gene matches: 8. Germline V gene sequence: CDR1 MGHRA, CDR2 YSYEKL. The length of the CDR3 is 15 residues. CDR3 amino acids: CASSSTGAHYEKLFF. In DNA form, the CDR3 reads TGCGCCAGCAGCTCGACAGGGGCACACTATGAAAAACTGTTTTTT.

This chain connects TRBV6-5 to TRBJ1-2; no reliable D call. The germline CDR1 and CDR2 sequences are MNHEY and SVGAGI. This CDR3 region has 16 residues. Deletions cut 4 bases from V and 1 base from J, with 16 bases between. The CDR3 bases are TGTGCCAGCAGTTCCCTTGGGCAGAGTATTAACTATGGCTACACCTTC. Amino acids: CASSSLGQSINYGYTF.

The J gene is TRBJ2-1, the V gene TRBV5-1; the match to TRBD2 covers 13 bases. The germline V gene has CDR1 SGHRS and CDR2 YFSETQ. This CDR3 has 19 residues. Trimming took 2 bases from V and 1 from J; bases not matched to a gene: 9. The CDR3 here is CASSFQGLAGLRSYNEQFF. The DNA of the CDR3 is TGCGCCAGCAGCTTTCAGGGACTAGCGGGATTAAGGTCCTACAATGAGCAGTTCTTC.

The chain couples TRBV7-9 to TRBJ1-1; tentatively, D is TRBD1 (6 bases). The CDR3 has 14 residues. The ends were cut back, 2 bases at V and 4 bases at J, with 11 bases in the middle. Germline-derived CDR1 and CDR2 are SEHNR and FQNEAQ (reference sequence). In DNA, the CDR3 is TGTGCCAGCAGCTTATGGACAGTCACCACTGAAGCTTTCTTT. Amino acids: CASSLWTVTTEAFF. The full variable domain, with the rest looked up from reference TRBV7-9 and TRBJ1-1, is DTGVSQNPRHKITKRGQNVTFRCDPISEHNRLYWYRQTLGQGPEFLTYFQNEAQLEKSRLLSDRFSAERPKGSFSTLEIQRTEQGDSAMYLCASSLWTVTTEAFFGQGTRLTVV.

The V gene is TRBV6-1, the J gene TRBJ1-1; a weak D match, TRBD1 (5 bases). Trimming left V 5 bases short and J 10 bases short, with 14 bases between. CDR3 length: 12 residues. Germline CDR1 MNHNS, CDR2 SASEGT. The CDR3 is CASSPGTRAAFF. CDR3 DNA sequence: TGTGCCAGCAGTCCCGGGACTAGGGCAGCTTTCTTT.

The chain combines TRBV7-6 with TRBJ2-7, with TRBD1 matching 7 bases. J was trimmed by 1 base and V by 5 bases; bases with no gene match: 5. This CDR3 is 14 amino acids long. Looked up from germline, CDR1 is SGHVS and CDR2 is FNYEAQ. The CDR3 loop reads CASSRDSRSYEQYF. CDR3 bases: TGTGCCAGCAGCCGGGACAGTCGGTCCTACGAGCAGTACTTC.